What follows describes a single T cell receptor beta chain. Its antigen remains unidentified. A read error may be the cause here, since a much bigger clone is one base away. The data were obtained in a study of tumor-infiltrating lymphocytes in glioblastoma multiforme. Overall study findings and caveats: Only one glioblastoma patient had TCR and mutation analysis. Functional subtype sorting of these T cells was not performed.

TCRB libraries came from RNA via three nested multiplex PCR rounds. TCRB cDNA was made from around 0.48 ug total RNA. These TCRB libraries lack any described unique molecular identifiers. TCRdb independently ran MiXCR on the multiplex PCR reads; one entry per CDR3 protein. Among 15,000 to 20,000 distinct CDR3 sequences listed, 55% to 75% were seen once. Looked up from germline, CDR1 is SEHNR and CDR2 is FQNEAQ (reference sequence). This CDR3 contains 15 residues. V was pared by 5 bases and J by 2 bases, with 14 bases between. Material: peripheral blood. The V gene is TRBV7-9, the J gene TRBJ2-3; D possibly corresponds to TRBD2 (5 bases). This TCR was sampled from a male donor with glioblastoma. CDR3 in DNA: TGTGCCAGCAGCCCATTAGAGGGAGTCACAGATACGCAGTATTTT. This sequence encodes CASSPLEGVTDTQYF.